The 27 T cell receptor beta chains given below trace back to one sample, sequenced in a study of a mutant IDH1 vaccine in newly diagnosed glioma. Regarding time point: week 11, during vaccination. Topical imiquimod accompanied each vaccine dose, which consisted of 300 ug of mutant IDH1 20-mer peptide. TCRdb keeps only in-frame clones here, not all; method: immunoSEQ multiplex PCR. Counted here are under 65,000 clones, about 80% occurring once; the ten biggest clones make up about 6%. No cognate antigen is known for these TCRs. This specimen consisted of PBMCs, obtained from a glioma patient whose treatment included an IDH1 peptide vaccine. Receptors were obtained from a man aged 45-65 years with glioma.

The rearrangement uses TRBV7-9 and TRBJ2-7, with 7 nucleotides matching TRBD1. Germline-derived CDR1 and CDR2 are SEHNR and FQNEAQ (reference sequence). This CDR3 has 16 amino acids. V gave up 5 bases and J gave up 2 bases; unmatched junction bases: 12. In DNA form, the CDR3 reads TGTGCCAGCAGCCATACGAGACAGGGAGCCACCTACGAGCAGTACTTC. It encodes CASSHTRQGATYEQYF.

This rearrangement joins TRBV10-3 to TRBJ2-7; possibly TRBD2 for D (6 bases). The CDR3 contains 12 residues. V lost 4 bases to trimming and J lost 6 bases, with 10 bases between them. The germline V gene encodes CDR1 ENHRY and CDR2 SYGVKD. Here the CDR3 reads CAISVGGGEQYF. CDR3 DNA sequence: TGTGCCATCAGTGTGGGGGGTGGCGAGCAGTACTTC.

This rearrangement joins TRBV2 to TRBJ1-3; D not resolved. CDR3 length: 13 residues. V was cut by 0 bases and J by 6 bases, with 6 bases left in between. The germline V gene has CDR1 SNHLY and CDR2 FYNNEI. CDR3 sequence: CASSEARENTIYF. The DNA for the CDR3 is TGTGCCAGCAGTGAAGCCCGTGAAAACACCATATATTTT.

V is TRBV6-1 and J is TRBJ1-2, with D possibly TRBD1 on 5 matching bases. The germline CDR1 and CDR2 sequences are MNHNS and SASEGT. With 6 bases removed from V and 8 bases from J, the gap between germline ends came to 22 bases. The CDR3 extends over 15 amino acids. The CDR3 is CASSTTGTGIGGYTF. CDR3 in DNA: TGTGCCAGCAGCACAACCGGGACGGGTATAGGGGGCTACACCTTC.

The rearrangement uses TRBV7-9 and TRBJ2-5; 9 nucleotides match TRBD2. Germline V gene sequence: CDR1 SEHNR, CDR2 FQNEAQ (reference sequence). Germline trimming cut 1 base from V and 7 bases from J; bases unmatched to any gene: 10. This CDR3 is 16 amino acids long. The CDR3 DNA is TGTGCCAGCAGCTTAGGAAGCGGGGGGCTCCGTGGGACCCAGTACTTC. Protein: CASSLGSGGLRGTQYF. The complete variable domain, with remaining parts taken from reference TRBV7-9 and TRBJ2-5, reads DTGVSQNPRHKITKRGQNVTFRCDPISEHNRLYWYRQTLGQGPEFLTYFQNEAQLEKSRLLSDRFSAERPKGSFSTLEIQRTEQGDSAMYLCASSLGSGGLRGTQYFGPGTRLLVL.

This rearrangement joins TRBV30 to TRBJ2-4; TRBD2 agrees at 10 bases. This CDR3 spans 17 amino acids. Germline V gene lookup returns CDR1 GTSNPN and CDR2 SVGIG (reference sequence). Trimming took 5 bases from V and 1 from J; bases not matched to a gene: 11. CDR3 coding DNA: TGTGCCTGGGCTAGCGGGGGAGGCTCGCGGGCCAAAAACATTCAGTACTTC. Translating it yields CAWASGGGSRAKNIQYF.

The rearrangement links TRBV27 to TRBJ2-7, with no clear D. This CDR3 is built from 14 residues. The germline V gene has CDR1 MNHEY and CDR2 SMNVEV (reference sequence). V gave up 0 bases and J gave up 5 bases, with 11 bases separating them. This CDR3 reads CASSLSHRFNEQYF. The CDR3 bases are TGTGCCAGCAGTTTATCGCACCGTTTCAACGAGCAGTACTTC.

This clone was counted only a few times. The V gene is TRBV7-9, the J gene TRBJ1-5; 8 bases align to TRBD1. With 5 bases clipped from V and 3 bases from J, the junction kept 3 bases outside the gene matches. This CDR3 is built from 14 residues. Germline-derived CDR1 and CDR2 are SEHNR and FQNEAQ (reference sequence). The CDR3 here is CASSQGANNQPQHF. The CDR3 bases are TGTGCCAGCAGCCAGGGGGCCAACAATCAGCCCCAGCATTTT.

The V call is TRBV18, the J call TRBJ2-1; D is ambiguous. The V gene's germline CDR1 is KGHSH and CDR2 LQKENI. The CDR3 is 11 residues long. Trimming took 5 bases from V and 5 from J, leaving 4 bases between them. The CDR3 DNA sequence: TGTGCCAGCTCATCAGACAATGAGCAGTTCTTC. This gives the protein CASSSDNEQFF.

This clone was counted ten times or more. This chain uses TRBV6-6 with TRBJ1-1; D remains ambiguous. Trimming cost V 5 bases and J 1 base, with 8 bases left between them. The CDR3 covers 13 residues. Germline V CDR1 and CDR2: MNHNY, SVGAGI (reference sequence). CDR3 nucleotides: TGTGCCAGCAGTACCACAGAGAACACTGAAGCTTTCTTT. Translated, it gives CASSTTENTEAFF.

The chain joins TRBV9 to TRBJ1-1; 7 bases align to TRBD1. The germline V gene has CDR1 SGDLS and CDR2 YYNGEE. Losses at the gene ends were 1 base for V and 5 bases for J; bases not matched to a gene: 2. This CDR3 is built from 13 residues. CDR3 in DNA: TGTGCCAGCAGCGTAAAACAGGGGACTGAAGCTTTCTTT. It yields the protein CASSVKQGTEAFF.

Judged by abundance, this clone is medium-sized. CDR3 residues: CASSAGPEKLFF. In nucleotides, the CDR3 is TGTGCCAGCAGTGCAGGGCCCGAAAAACTGTTTTTT. The chain uses TRBV2 and TRBJ1-4; tentatively, D is TRBD1 (5 bases). This CDR3 spans 12 amino acids. From germline, CDR1 is SNHLY and CDR2 FYNNEI. The germline V and J ends were trimmed by 4 bases and 8 bases, with 8 bases remaining between them.

The chain joins TRBV5-6 to TRBJ1-2, with D unclear. The CDR3 consists of 14 residues. CDR1 and CDR2 (germline): SGHDT, YYEEEE. The germline V and J ends were trimmed by 2 bases and 6 bases, with 14 bases remaining between them. CDR3 in DNA: TGTGCCAGCAGCTTCCCGTCCGAGGAGAATGGCTACACCTTC. Its protein product is CASSFPSEENGYTF.

This chain connects TRBV4-1 to TRBJ2-1; D is ambiguous. This CDR3 contains 15 residues. Trimming stripped 1 base from V and 9 bases from J, with 16 bases between. Germline lookup yields CDR1 MGHRA and CDR2 YSYEKL. The CDR3: CASSQGIHGSREQFF. In DNA form, the CDR3 reads TGCGCCAGCAGCCAAGGGATCCATGGGTCCCGTGAGCAGTTCTTC.

The V gene is TRBV15, the J gene TRBJ1-2; no definite D call. The CDR3 consists of 15 residues. Per the germline V gene, CDR1 is LNHNV and CDR2 is YYDKDF (reference sequence). The V and J ends lost 1 base and 8 bases respectively, with 17 bases between them. The CDR3 is CATSRGRGDRSGYTF. The CDR3, as DNA: TGTGCCACCAGCAGAGGCCGAGGAGACCGGTCCGGCTACACCTTC. The complete variable domain, with remaining parts taken from reference TRBV15 and TRBJ1-2, reads DAMVIQNPRYQVTQFGKPVTLSCSQTLNHNVMYWYQQKSSQAPKLLFHYYDKDFNNEADTPDNFQSRRPNTSFCFLDIRSPGLGDTAMYLCATSRGRGDRSGYTFGSGTRLTVV.

With respect to this clone: In the same sample, other DNA sequences code for this CDR3. The V call is TRBV29-1, the J call TRBJ2-3; 8 nucleotides align to TRBD2. V was pared by 1 base and J by 0 bases, with 3 bases of the junction left unmatched. Per the germline V gene, CDR1 is SQVTM and CDR2 is ANQGSEA. The CDR3 is 15 amino acids. The CDR3 DNA reads TGCAGCGTTGAAGGTCGGGGGGGGAGCACAGATACGCAGTATTTT. Its translation: CSVEGRGGSTDTQYF.

The chain links TRBV25-1 to TRBJ2-7, with a weak D call TRBD1 (5 bases). Germline CDR1 MGHDK, CDR2 SYGVNS. The germline V and J ends were trimmed by 1 base and 5 bases, with 12 bases remaining between them. CDR3 size: 14 residues. The CDR3 DNA reads as TGTGCCAGCAGTGAATTTACAGGTCACAACGAGCAGTACTTC. This gives the protein CASSEFTGHNEQYF.

This chain uses TRBV9 with TRBJ1-1; 12 nucleotides agree with TRBD1. This CDR3 is built from 15 residues. Germline CDR1 reads SGDLS; CDR2 reads YYNGEE. V trimming: 3 bases; J trimming: 6 bases; junction bases outside the gene matches: 6. CDR3 protein: CASSAGDRGQAEAFF. The DNA for the CDR3 is TGTGCCAGCAGCGCTGGGGACAGGGGGCAGGCTGAAGCTTTCTTT.

The chain uses TRBV7-8 and TRBJ2-2; D gene uncertain. This CDR3 spans 13 amino acids. CDR1 and CDR2 (germline): SGHVS, FQNEAQ. Trimming stripped 3 bases from V and 5 bases from J, with 7 bases between. CDR3 loop: CASSFSPTGELFF. The CDR3 coding sequence is TGTGCCAGCAGCTTTTCACCGACCGGGGAGCTGTTTTTT.

V is TRBV5-1 and J is TRBJ2-3; 7 bases map to TRBD2. CDR1 and CDR2 from the germline V gene are SGHRS and YFSETQ. The CDR3 consists of 15 residues. The junction had 4 bases not matched to a gene; V was cut back by 0 bases and J by 3 bases. Here the CDR3 reads CASSLVGRGTDTQYF. CDR3 in DNA: TGCGCCAGCAGCTTGGTCGGGCGGGGGACAGATACGCAGTATTTT. Full variable domain (outside the CDR3, taken from reference TRBV5-1 and TRBJ2-3): KAGVTQTPRYLIKTRGQQVTLSCSPISGHRSVSWYQQTPGQGLQFLFEYFSETQRNKGNFPGRFSGRQFSNSRSEMNVSTLELGDSALYLCASSLVGRGTDTQYFGPGTRLTVL.

J is TRBJ2-6 and V is TRBV15, with D perhaps TRBD1 (6 bases). Germline loops: CDR1 LNHNV, CDR2 YYDKDF (reference sequence). CDR3 length equals 18 residues. Trimming took 3 bases from V and 4 from J, leaving 19 bases between them. The CDR3 nucleotides read TGTGCCACCAGCAGCGGCAGGGGTGTTCCACCCGGGGCCAACGTCCTGACTTTC. Translating it yields CATSSGRGVPPGANVLTF.

The chain couples TRBV10-1 to TRBJ2-7; 8 bases align to TRBD1. V lost 4 bases, J lost 3 bases, and 5 bases stayed unmatched. There are 14 residues in the CDR3. The germline V gene encodes CDR1 WNHNN and CDR2 SYGVQD (reference sequence). The CDR3 is CASSGRTGHYEQYF. Here the CDR3 DNA reads TGCGCCAGCAGTGGTAGGACAGGGCACTACGAGCAGTACTTC.

The rearrangement uses TRBV5-6 and TRBJ2-7; unclear D gene. Germline V gene lookup returns CDR1 SGHDT and CDR2 YYEEEE. The CDR3 contains 13 residues. V was shortened by 0 bases and J by 2 bases, with 6 bases between the two germline ends. In DNA form, the CDR3 reads TGTGCCAGCAGCTTGGGGATGACCTACGAGCAGTACTTC. This codes for CASSLGMTYEQYF. Full variable domain (remainder filled in from reference TRBV5-6 and TRBJ2-7): DAGVTQSPTHLIKTRGQQVTLRCSPKSGHDTVSWYQQALGQGPQFIFQYYEEEERQRGNFPDRFSGHQFPNYSSELNVNALLLGDSALYLCASSLGMTYEQYFGPGTRLTVT.

V usage is TRBV7-3 and J usage is TRBJ2-5, with a weak D call TRBD1 (6 bases). Germline assignment: CDR1 SGHTA and CDR2 FQGTGA. This CDR3 has 14 residues. With 5 bases removed from V and 2 bases from J, the gap between germline ends came to 12 bases. The CDR3 here is CASSPGAGQETQYF. In DNA form, the CDR3 reads TGTGCCAGCAGCCCAGGGGCAGGTCAAGAGACCCAGTACTTC.

The CDR3 is CASSEGLAITNTGELFF. The CDR3 nucleotides read TGTGCCAGCAGTGAAGGGTTAGCGATCACGAACACCGGGGAGCTGTTTTTT. The chain employs TRBV6-1 and TRBJ2-2; TRBD2 is a possible D gene (5 bases). In germline, CDR1 is MNHNS, CDR2 SASEGT. V lost 1 base, J lost 0 bases, and 12 bases lay in between. CDR3 length equals 17 residues.

The gene calls are TRBV5-4 and TRBJ2-3, with D possibly being TRBD1 (5 bases). Germline values: CDR1 SGHNT, CDR2 YYREEE (reference sequence). This CDR3 is built from 16 residues. Trimming cost V 1 base and J 3 bases, with 15 bases left between them. The CDR3 is CASSLRRSDTTDTQYF. CDR3 DNA sequence: TGTGCCAGCAGCTTGCGGCGGTCGGACACGACAGATACGCAGTATTTT.

The rearrangement uses TRBV15 and TRBJ2-7; D ambiguous. Germline V CDR1 and CDR2: LNHNV, YYDKDF (reference sequence). V was pared by 4 bases and J by 3 bases, with 13 bases between. This CDR3 contains 14 residues. The DNA for the CDR3 is TGTGCCACCAGCAAGATTGGGGATATCTACGAGCAGTACTTC. It translates to CATSKIGDIYEQYF.